This T cell receptor beta chain came from a study of CD8+ T cells in alopecia areata. RNA extraction and reverse transcription yielded cDNA as sequencing template. This table comes from immunoSEQ multiplex PCR, and its TCRdb copy is limited to in-frame clones, with some not included. Of roughly 200,000 clones listed, roughly three fifths are singletons. This clone has only a few counts. The V end lost 4 bases, the J end lost 5 bases, and 12 bases lay between the germline ends. The CDR3 loop spans 13 amino acids. Germline CDR1 reads WSHSY; CDR2 reads SAAADI. This TCR was sampled from a human donor in good health. The chain joins TRBV10-2 to TRBJ2-7, with D possibly matching TRBD2 (5 bases). The sequencing input was CD8+ T cells sorted from blood. The CDR3 nucleotides read TGCGCCAGCAGTGTGACTAAGCGACACGAGCAGTACTTC. Translating it yields CASSVTKRHEQYF.